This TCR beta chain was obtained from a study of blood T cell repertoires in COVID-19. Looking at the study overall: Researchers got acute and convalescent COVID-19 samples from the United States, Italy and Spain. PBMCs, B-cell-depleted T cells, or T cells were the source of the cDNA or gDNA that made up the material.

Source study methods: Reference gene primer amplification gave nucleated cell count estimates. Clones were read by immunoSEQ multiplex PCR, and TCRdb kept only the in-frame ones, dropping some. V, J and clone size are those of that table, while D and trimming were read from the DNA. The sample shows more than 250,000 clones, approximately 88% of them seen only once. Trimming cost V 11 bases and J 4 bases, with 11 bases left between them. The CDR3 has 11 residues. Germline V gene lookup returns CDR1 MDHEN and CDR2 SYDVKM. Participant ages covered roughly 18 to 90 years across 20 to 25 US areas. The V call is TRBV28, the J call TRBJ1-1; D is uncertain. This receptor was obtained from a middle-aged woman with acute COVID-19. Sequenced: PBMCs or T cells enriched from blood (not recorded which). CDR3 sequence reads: CAALEGTEAFF. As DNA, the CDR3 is TGTGCCGCCCTTGAGGGCACTGAAGCTTTCTTT.